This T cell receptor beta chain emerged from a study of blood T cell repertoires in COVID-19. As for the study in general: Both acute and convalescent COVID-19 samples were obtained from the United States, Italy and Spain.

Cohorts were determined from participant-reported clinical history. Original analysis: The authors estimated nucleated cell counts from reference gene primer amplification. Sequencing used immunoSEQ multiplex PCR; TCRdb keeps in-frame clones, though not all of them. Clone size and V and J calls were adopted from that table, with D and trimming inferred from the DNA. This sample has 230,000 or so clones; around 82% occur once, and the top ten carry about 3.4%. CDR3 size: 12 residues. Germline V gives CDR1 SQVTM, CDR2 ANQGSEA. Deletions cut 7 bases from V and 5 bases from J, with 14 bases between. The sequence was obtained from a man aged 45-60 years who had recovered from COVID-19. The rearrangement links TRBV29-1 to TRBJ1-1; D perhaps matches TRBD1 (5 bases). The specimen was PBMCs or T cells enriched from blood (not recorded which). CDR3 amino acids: CSARGGRTEAFF. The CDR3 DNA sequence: TGCAGCGCCCGGGGGGGACGGACTGAAGCTTTCTTT.